The clone carrying this T cell receptor beta chain is a singleton in its sample. Some clones are missing from TCRdb's copy, which holds only in-frame ones; the method was immunoSEQ multiplex PCR. This table has around 83,000 clones, about 94% appearing once. The record originates from a study of technical replicates of blood from several donors. V was shortened by 2 bases and J by 1 base, with 5 bases between the two germline ends. CDR1 and CDR2 from the germline V gene are SEHNR and FQNEAQ (reference sequence). The CDR3 extends over 13 amino acids. The sample was T cells isolated from PBMCs. The source is a human donor in good health. The chain employs TRBV7-9 and TRBJ1-1; D gene unclear. CDR3 DNA: TGTGCCAGCAGCTTACCAGAGAACACTGAAGCTTTCTTT. Translating gives CASSLPENTEAFF.